The 13 T cell receptor beta chains in this list originate from one sample, sequenced in a study of type 1 and type 2 diabetes patients. Genomic DNA was the PCR template. The TCR beta CDR3 region was amplified using 30 forward and 13 reverse primers. TCRdb reanalysed the multiplex PCR reads using MiXCR and keeps one entry per CDR3 protein. The sample records 250,000 to 300,000 distinct CDR3 sequences, roughly 48% being singletons. Sequences were obtained from peripheral blood mononuclear cells (PBMCs). The receptor set was obtained from a man aged 18-30 years with type 2 diabetes.

This clonotype was picked up one time. This chain uses TRBV12-3 or TRBV12-4 with TRBJ1-4, with D uncertain. Trimming took 2 bases from V and 7 from J, leaving 8 bases between them. This CDR3 region has 13 residues. CDR3 residues: CASSLIGFEKLFF. The CDR3 nucleotides read TGTGCCAGCAGTTTAATAGGGTTTGAAAAACTGTTTTTT.

V usage is TRBV5-1 and J usage is TRBJ2-2; maybe TRBD2 (6 bases). CDR1 and CDR2 (germline): SGHRS, YFSETQ. The V gene lost 2 bases and the J gene lost 8 bases, with 7 bases spanning the gap. CDR3 size: 12 residues. CDR3 sequence reads: CASSFGGGELFF. The DNA for the CDR3 is TGCGCCAGCAGCTTCGGGGGTGGGGAGCTGTTTTTT.

This sequence joins TRBV19 and TRBJ2-5; D is unresolved. Trimming removed 3 bases at V and 5 bases at J, with 10 bases between. This CDR3 has 13 amino acids. Germline V CDR1 and CDR2: LNHDA, SQIVND (reference sequence). The CDR3 sequence is CASSISAVETQYF. DNA for the CDR3: TGTGCCAGTAGTATCAGTGCGGTGGAGACCCAGTACTTC.

The chain links TRBV2 to TRBJ1-5, with unresolved D. This CDR3 has 14 residues. Per germline, CDR1 SNHLY and CDR2 FYNNEI. The V end lost 6 bases, the J end lost 1 base, and 10 bases lay between the germline ends. CDR3 in amino acids: CASRRQASNQPQHF. In DNA, the CDR3 is TGTGCCAGCAGACGGCAGGCGAGCAATCAGCCCCAGCATTTT.

The chain has TRBV10-1 and TRBJ2-7; 9 bases are shared with TRBD1. CDR1 and CDR2 (germline): WNHNN, SYGVQD (reference sequence). CDR3 length: 17 amino acids. The V segment lost 6 bases and the J segment 1 base; nucleotides outside the gene matches: 13. DNA for the CDR3: TGCGCCAGCAGCCAGGGGTCGGGACAGGGCCGTTCCTACGAGCAGTACTTC. This codes for CASSQGSGQGRSYEQYF.

The chain employs TRBV19 and TRBJ2-7; 11 bases match TRBD1. The V segment lost 5 bases and the J segment 5 bases; nucleotides outside the gene matches: 5. CDR3 length: 14 residues. Germline lookup yields CDR1 LNHDA and CDR2 SQIVND (reference sequence). CDR3 DNA sequence: TGTGCCAGTAGTGCCGGGACAGGGGGGAACGAGCAGTACTTC. It specifies CASSAGTGGNEQYF.

In DNA, the CDR3 is TGCGCCAGCAGCCAAGACGGGACAGGTTCCTACAATGAGCAGTTCTTC. Its protein is CASSQDGTGSYNEQFF. J is TRBJ2-1 and V is TRBV4-3, with 8 bases lining up with TRBD1. Germline CDR1 is LGHNA and CDR2 is YSLEER. Germline trimming cut 0 bases from V and 1 base from J; bases unmatched to any gene: 2. The CDR3 loop spans 16 amino acids.

Only one count was recorded for this clonotype. The gene calls are TRBV7-3 and TRBJ2-1, with a possible D match to TRBD2 (6 bases). V lost 0 bases to trimming and J lost 5 bases, with 14 bases between them. Germline V gene sequence: CDR1 SGHTA, CDR2 FQGTGA. The CDR3 spans 16 residues. The CDR3 loop is CASSLTRSGLNNEQFF. CDR3 sequence (DNA): TGTGCCAGCAGCTTAACGCGGTCGGGACTGAACAATGAGCAGTTCTTC.

This clonotype was picked up a small number of times. The gene calls are TRBV7-2 and TRBJ2-2, with D perhaps TRBD2 (6 bases). The CDR3 totals 14 residues. Germline assignment: CDR1 SGHTA and CDR2 FQGNSA. V was trimmed by 3 bases and J by 5 bases, leaving 10 bases between them. CDR3: CASSFAGRTGELFF. The CDR3, as DNA: TGTGCCAGCAGCTTTGCCGGGAGAACCGGGGAGCTGTTTTTT.

This clonotype showed up many times. J is TRBJ2-2 and V is TRBV25-1; 9 bases are shared with TRBD2. J was trimmed by 5 bases and V by 5 bases; bases with no gene match: 6. Germline V lookup: CDR1 MGHDK, CDR2 SYGVNS. This CDR3 spans 15 amino acids. CDR3: CASSRAGGLTGELFF. CDR3 in DNA: TGTGCCAGCAGTCGCGCGGGAGGGCTAACCGGGGAGCTGTTTTTT. The variable domain in full, completed from reference TRBV25-1 and TRBJ2-2, reads EADIYQTPRYLVIGTGKKITLECSQTMGHDKMYWYQQDPGMELHLIHYSYGVNSTEKGDLSSESTVSRIRTEHFPLTLESARPSHTSQYLCASSRAGGLTGELFFGEGSRLTVL.

V usage is TRBV2 and J usage is TRBJ2-1, with 8 bases fitting TRBD2. V shed 6 bases, J shed 8 bases, and the junction held 15 bases outside the gene matches. The CDR3 totals 16 residues. CDR1 is SNHLY and CDR2 is FYNNEI in the germline V gene. The DNA of the CDR3 is TGTGCCAGCAGGGATTTCGGACTAGCTAGAGCCGATGAGCAGTTCTTC. Protein sequence: CASRDFGLARADEQFF.

To note about this clonotype: A read error may be the cause here, since a much bigger clone is one base away. The rearrangement links TRBV15 to TRBJ2-6, with D uncertain. V was clipped by 1 base and J by 4 bases, with 5 bases between them. CDR3 size: 14 residues. Per the germline V gene, CDR1 is LNHNV and CDR2 is YYDKDF (reference sequence). The CDR3 reads CATSRADGANVLTF. CDR3 sequence (DNA): TGTGCCACCAGCAGAGCTGACGGGGCCAACGTCCTGACTTTC.

This clonotype was seen only a few times. The rearrangement uses TRBV27 and TRBJ2-5; no clear D gene. CDR3 size: 13 residues. In germline, CDR1 is MNHEY, CDR2 SMNVEV (reference sequence). V lost 6 bases and J 2 bases, leaving 10 bases between the germline ends. The CDR3 loop reads CASSYGPQETQYF. For the CDR3, the DNA is TGTGCCAGCAGCTACGGACCGCAAGAGACCCAGTACTTC.